This TCR beta chain was retrieved from a study of T cell changes during pregnancy in multiple sclerosis. Per the germline V gene, CDR1 is GTSNPN and CDR2 is SVGIG (reference sequence). J lost 3 bases, V lost 2 bases, and 5 bases had no gene match. The CDR3 consists of 15 residues. Only in-frame clones appear in the TCRdb table, and some are missing; sequencing was by immunoSEQ multiplex PCR. The sample has about 70,000 clones, around 91% seen once. The sample in question was peripheral blood, obtained in the third trimester of pregnancy. V and J are TRBV30 and TRBJ2-1; 9 positions match TRBD2. The clonotype comes from a female donor in good health, enrolled as a control in a pregnancy study. The CDR3 loop reads CAWSYYSGGYNEQFF. In nucleotides, the CDR3 is TGTGCCTGGAGTTACTATAGCGGGGGCTACAATGAGCAGTTCTTC.